This T cell receptor (beta chain) was captured in a study of CD8 T cells in Susac syndrome. With random hexamers, roughly 0.5 to 1 ug RNA was reverse transcribed. It was immunoSEQ multiplex PCR that amplified TCR beta CDR3 across 54 Vbeta and 13 Jbeta. MiXCR, applied by TCRdb to the immunoSEQ multiplex PCR reads, yields one record per CDR3 protein. The data hold 180,000 or so distinct CDR3 sequences, with about 95% observed a single time. Matched for age and sex, the controls were healthy donors. Negative isolation was used for CD8+ and CD4+ T cells, and FACS enrichment was applied to TEMRA cells. What was sequenced was CD4+ T cells from PBMCs. This TCR came from a human donor in good health.

CDR3 nucleotide sequence: TGTGCCAGCAGCGTCCAAAACACAGATACGCAGTATTTT. It yields the protein CASSVQNTDTQYF. This chain links TRBV9 with TRBJ2-3; D is unclear. CDR1 SGDLS and CDR2 YYNGEE come from the germline V gene. The V end lost 2 bases, the J end lost 2 bases, and 6 bases lay between the germline ends. The CDR3 is made up of 13 amino acids.